This T cell receptor (beta chain) appears in the sequencing data of a study of blood T cell repertoires in COVID-19. Whole-study context: The United States, Italy and Spain provided the acute and convalescent COVID-19 samples.

From germline, CDR1 is SEHNR and CDR2 FQNEAQ (reference sequence). Between the trimmed V and J ends, which lost 4 bases and 4 bases, there was a span of 4 bases. The CDR3 sequence is 12 residues long. The protocol was immunoSEQ multiplex PCR, while the TCRdb copy is restricted to in-frame clones and leaves out a portion. The data contain tens of thousands of clones, approximately 80% of them singletons. The clonotype comes from an older man with active or convalescent COVID-19. The specimen sequenced was peripheral blood. The chain uses TRBV7-9 and TRBJ2-2; no reliable D call. The CDR3: CASSSSTGELFF. CDR3 bases: TGTGCCAGCAGCTCGTCCACCGGGGAGCTGTTTTTT.